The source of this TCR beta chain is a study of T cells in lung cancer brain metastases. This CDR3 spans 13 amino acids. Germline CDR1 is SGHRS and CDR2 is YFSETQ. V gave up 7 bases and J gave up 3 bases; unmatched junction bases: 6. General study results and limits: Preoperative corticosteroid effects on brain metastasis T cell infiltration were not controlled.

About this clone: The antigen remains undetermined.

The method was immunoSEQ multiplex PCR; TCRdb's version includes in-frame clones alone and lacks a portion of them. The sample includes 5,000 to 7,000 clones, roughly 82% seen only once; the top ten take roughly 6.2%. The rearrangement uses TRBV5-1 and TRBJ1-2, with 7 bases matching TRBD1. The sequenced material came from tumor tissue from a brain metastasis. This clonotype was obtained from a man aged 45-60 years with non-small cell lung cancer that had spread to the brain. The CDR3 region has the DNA TGCGCCAGCGCTACAGGGGCGGACTATGGCTACACCTTC. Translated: CASATGADYGYTF.